These 10 T cell receptor beta chains share one sample of origin, sequenced in a study of blood T cell repertoires in COVID-19. Assay used: immunoSEQ multiplex PCR; TCRdb lists only in-frame clones, some missing. Counted here are 100,000 to 150,000 clones, about four fifths occurring once; the ten biggest clones make up approximately 18%. Sequences were obtained from peripheral blood. The receptors originated from a man younger than 45 with COVID-19, enrolled during active disease.

The rearrangement uses TRBV4-1 and TRBJ2-1; 7 bases fit TRBD1. Per the germline V gene, CDR1 is MGHRA and CDR2 is YSYEKL. CDR3 length: 14 residues. V lost 5 bases, J lost 6 bases, and 7 bases stayed unmatched. The CDR3 loop is CASSSWTGSNEQFF. In DNA form, the CDR3 reads TGCGCCAGCAGCAGTTGGACAGGCAGCAATGAGCAGTTCTTC.

As to this clone: Other DNA sequences of this sample code for an identical CDR3. The gene calls are TRBV5-1 and TRBJ1-1, with D possibly matching TRBD1 (5 bases). The germline V and J ends were trimmed by 5 bases and 0 bases, with 11 bases remaining between them. This CDR3 has 14 residues. Germline lookup yields CDR1 SGHRS and CDR2 YFSETQ. CDR3 protein: CASRDGGMNTEAFF. The CDR3 coding sequence is TGCGCCAGCAGGGATGGGGGGATGAACACTGAAGCTTTCTTT.

This chain uses TRBV7-9 with TRBJ1-2, with D possibly being TRBD1 (5 bases). CDR1 is SEHNR, CDR2 FQNEAQ, per germline (reference sequence). The CDR3 has 15 amino acids. V lost 1 base to trimming and J lost 7 bases, with 16 bases between them. CDR3 loop: CASSLVGGGAAGYTF. CDR3 DNA sequence: TGTGCCAGCAGCTTAGTGGGGGGAGGTGCAGCTGGCTACACCTTC.

Turning to this clone: One junction end does not reproduce the germline sequence, and a read error may be involved. The chain recombines TRBV28 with TRBJ1-5; unclear D gene. The V gene's germline CDR1 is MDHEN and CDR2 SYDVKM. The CDR3 has 15 amino acids. The CDR3 DNA is TGTGCCGGCAGTTTTTACCGAGTCGGAGGTCAGCCCCAGCATTTT. It yields the protein CAGSFYRVGGQPQHF. Combining the CDR3 with reference TRBV28 and TRBJ1-5 gives the whole variable domain DVKVTQSSRYLVKRTGEKVFLECVQDMDHENMFWYRQDPGLGLRLIYFSYDVKMKEKGDIPEGYSVSREKKERFSLILESASTNQTSMYLCAGSFYRVGGQPQHFGDGTRLSIL.

This clone appeared once. The chain's CDR3 is CASSYSVQGVSEQYF. Written as DNA, the CDR3 is TGTGCCAGCAGTTACTCGGTTCAGGGGGTCAGCGAGCAGTACTTC. The chain combines TRBV6-6 with TRBJ2-7, with TRBD1 identical over 7 bases. V lost 0 bases, J lost 6 bases, and 8 bases stayed unmatched. The CDR3 runs to 15 residues. Germline values: CDR1 MNHNY, CDR2 SVGAGI (reference sequence).

This chain connects TRBV28 to TRBJ1-3; possibly TRBD1 for D (6 bases). Germline V CDR1 and CDR2: MDHEN, SYDVKM. The ends were cut back, 5 bases at V and 0 bases at J, with 14 bases in the middle. CDR3 size: 16 residues. The CDR3 sequence is CASSRYRESSGNTIYF. The CDR3 DNA is TGTGCCAGCAGTCGGTACAGGGAATCCTCTGGAAACACCATATATTTT.

This CDR3 reads CASSLVGGETQYF. The CDR3 nucleotides are TGTGCCAGCAGCTTGGTGGGGGGAGAGACCCAGTACTTC. This chain uses TRBV5-6 with TRBJ2-5, with D tentatively TRBD2 (6 bases). The V end was cut by 0 bases, the J end by 4 bases, with 7 bases between. From germline, CDR1 is SGHDT and CDR2 YYEEEE. The CDR3 runs to 13 residues.

V and J are TRBV5-5 and TRBJ2-5; D is undetermined. Germline V CDR1 and CDR2: SGHKS, YYEKEE (reference sequence). V shed 3 bases and J shed 0 bases, with 6 bases lying between them. The CDR3 is 13 amino acids. The CDR3 DNA reads as TGTGCCAGCAGCTCTGGCTACCAAGAGACCCAGTACTTC. Its translation is CASSSGYQETQYF.

V is TRBV5-6 and J is TRBJ2-1, with D perhaps matching TRBD2 (5 bases). Trimming stripped 2 bases from V and 0 bases from J, with 12 bases between. Germline CDR1 is SGHDT and CDR2 is YYEEEE. The CDR3 consists of 16 residues. The CDR3 spells CASSFYGRSSYNEQFF. In nucleotides, the CDR3 is TGTGCCAGCAGCTTCTATGGGAGATCCTCCTACAATGAGCAGTTCTTC.

V is TRBV3-1 (or the pseudogene TRBV3-2) and J is TRBJ2-5; D uncertain. The germline V and J ends were trimmed by 0 bases and 6 bases, with 8 bases remaining between them. The CDR3 is made up of 13 amino acids. Germline V gene sequence: CDR1 LGHDT, CDR2 YNNKEL (reference sequence). CDR3 loop: CASSQEWRQTQYF. CDR3 coding DNA: TGTGCCAGCAGCCAAGAGTGGCGGCAGACCCAGTACTTC.